This passage covers 2 T cell receptor beta chains from one sample sequenced in a study of cytomegalovirus exposure and HLA in healthy donors. With 60 Vbeta and 13 Jbeta primers, the PCR was carried out. TCRdb keeps only in-frame clones here, not all; method: immunoSEQ multiplex PCR. In the table there are about 120,000 clones, 75% of which are singletons. Sequenced material: PBMCs. Receptors were obtained from a woman aged 40 to 50 in good health and CMV-seropositive.

The chain employs TRBV6-6 and TRBJ2-1; the match to TRBD1 covers 8 bases. In germline, CDR1 is MNHNY, CDR2 SVGAGI (reference sequence). V shed 6 bases, J shed 0 bases, and the junction held 4 bases outside the gene matches. This CDR3 has 15 residues. This chain's CDR3 is CASRGTGGSYNEQFF. The CDR3 bases are TGTGCCAGCAGGGGGACAGGCGGCTCCTACAATGAGCAGTTCTTC.

The V gene is TRBV30, the J gene TRBJ1-4; D unclear. The germline gives CDR1 GTSNPN, CDR2 SVGIG (reference sequence). V lost 0 bases to trimming and J lost 4 bases, with 9 bases between them. The CDR3 is 14 amino acids. CDR3 nucleotide sequence: TGTGCCTGGAGTGTCGGCAGGAATAATGAAAAACTGTTTTTT. Residues: CAWSVGRNNEKLFF.